Here is one TCR beta chain with its context. Its antigen remains unknown. These data are taken from a study of T cell responses to AZD1222 COVID-19 vaccine. Findings and caveats of the study: In the spike-specific TCR repertoire, nearly half reportedly target unmutated variant regions. There were mostly white British donors and more females than males, and clonal diversity was possibly underestimated. Distributed over spike, vaccine-associated CD4 TCRs predominated at 160-218 and 743-854.

This CDR3 is 16 amino acids long. The germline V gene encodes CDR1 ENHRY and CDR2 SYGVKD. Trimming stripped 4 bases from V and 0 bases from J, with 13 bases between. Libraries were prepared by immunoSEQ multiplex PCR; TCRdb keeps only in-frame clonotypes and omits some of them. The sample carries over 95,000 clones, 75% to 90% recorded once. Material: peripheral blood, obtained on day 0 of AZD1222 vaccination. The chain is built from TRBV10-3 and TRBJ2-1; no definite D call. The clonotype comes from an adult in good health. The CDR3 loop is CAISAIRASSYNEQFF. As DNA, the CDR3 is TGTGCCATCAGTGCAATAAGGGCTAGCTCCTACAATGAGCAGTTCTTC.